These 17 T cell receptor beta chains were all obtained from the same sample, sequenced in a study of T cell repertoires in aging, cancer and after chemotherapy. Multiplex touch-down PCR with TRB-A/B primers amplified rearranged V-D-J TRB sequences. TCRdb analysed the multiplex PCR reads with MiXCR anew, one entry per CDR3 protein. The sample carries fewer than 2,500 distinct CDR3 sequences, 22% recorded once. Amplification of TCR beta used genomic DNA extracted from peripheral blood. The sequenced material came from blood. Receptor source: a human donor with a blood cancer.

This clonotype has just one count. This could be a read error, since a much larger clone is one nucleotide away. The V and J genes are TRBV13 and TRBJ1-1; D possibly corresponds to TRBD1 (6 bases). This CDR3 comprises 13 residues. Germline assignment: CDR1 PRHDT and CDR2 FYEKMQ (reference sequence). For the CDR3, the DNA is TGTGCCGGCAGCTTGGGGGGCGGCACTGAAGCTTTCTTT. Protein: CAGSLGGGTEAFF.

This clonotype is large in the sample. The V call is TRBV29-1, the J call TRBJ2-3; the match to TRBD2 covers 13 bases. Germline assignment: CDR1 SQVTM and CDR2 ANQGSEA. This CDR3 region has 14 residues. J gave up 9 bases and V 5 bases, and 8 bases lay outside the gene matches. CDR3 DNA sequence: TGCAGCGTTTCATCGGGACTAGCGGGAAACACGCAGTATTTT. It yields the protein CSVSSGLAGNTQYF.

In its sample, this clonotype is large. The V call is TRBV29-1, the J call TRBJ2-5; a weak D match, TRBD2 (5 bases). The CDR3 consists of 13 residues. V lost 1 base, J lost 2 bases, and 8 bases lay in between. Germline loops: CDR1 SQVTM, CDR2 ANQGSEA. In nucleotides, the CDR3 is TGCAGCGTTGAAGGACGGACTCAAGAGACCCAGTACTTC. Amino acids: CSVEGRTQETQYF.

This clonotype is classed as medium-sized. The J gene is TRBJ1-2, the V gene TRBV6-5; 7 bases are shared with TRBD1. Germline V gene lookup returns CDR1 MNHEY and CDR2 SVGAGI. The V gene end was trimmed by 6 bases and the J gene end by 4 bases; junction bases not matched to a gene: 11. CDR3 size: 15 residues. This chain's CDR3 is CASRDRRGGAYGYTF. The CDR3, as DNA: TGTGCCAGCAGGGACAGGAGGGGGGGGGCCTATGGCTACACCTTC.

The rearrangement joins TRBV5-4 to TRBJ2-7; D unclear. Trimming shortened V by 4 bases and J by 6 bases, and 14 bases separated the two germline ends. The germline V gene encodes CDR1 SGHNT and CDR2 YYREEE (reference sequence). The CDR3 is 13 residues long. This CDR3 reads CASSDSVYGEQYF. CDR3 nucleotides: TGTGCCAGCAGCGACTCCGTCTACGGCGAGCAGTACTTC.

CDR3 DNA: TGCAGTGCTAGGGGGGTAGCGGGGGGCGGGGGGGCGCAGTATTTT. The encoded protein is CSARGVAGGGGAQYF. V and J are TRBV20-1 and TRBJ2-3, with 10 nucleotides matching TRBD2. V dropped 3 bases and J dropped 10; count of bases not matched to a gene: 13. Germline V lookup: CDR1 DFQATT, CDR2 SNEGSKA (reference sequence). The CDR3 runs to 15 residues.

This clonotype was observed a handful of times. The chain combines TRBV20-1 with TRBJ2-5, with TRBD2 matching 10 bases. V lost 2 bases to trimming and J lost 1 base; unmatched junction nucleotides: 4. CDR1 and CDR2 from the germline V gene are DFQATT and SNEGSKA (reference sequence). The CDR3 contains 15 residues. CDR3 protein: CSARTGTSAQETQYF. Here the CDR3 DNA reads TGCAGTGCTAGAACCGGGACTAGCGCCCAAGAGACCCAGTACTTC.

The CDR3 DNA is TGTGCCAGCAGTCCGCTCTACAGGAGAGGGAACACTGAAGCTTTCTTT. Amino acids: CASSPLYRRGNTEAFF. This chain joins TRBV27 and TRBJ1-1, with D possibly being TRBD1 (5 bases). Germline assignment: CDR1 MNHEY and CDR2 SMNVEV (reference sequence). The CDR3 runs 16 residues. Trimming cost V 5 bases and J 1 base, with 17 bases left between them.

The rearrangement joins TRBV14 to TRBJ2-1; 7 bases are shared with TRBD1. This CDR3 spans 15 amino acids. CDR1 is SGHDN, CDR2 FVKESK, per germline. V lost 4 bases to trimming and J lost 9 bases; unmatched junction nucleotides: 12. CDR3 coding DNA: TGTGCCAGCAGCCCCAGGACAGGCTCTTATTGTGAGCAGTTCTTC. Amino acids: CASSPRTGSYCEQFF.

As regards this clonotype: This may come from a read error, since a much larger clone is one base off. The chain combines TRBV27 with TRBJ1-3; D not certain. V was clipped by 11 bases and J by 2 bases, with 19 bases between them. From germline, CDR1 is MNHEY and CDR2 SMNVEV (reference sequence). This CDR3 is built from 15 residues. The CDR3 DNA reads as TGTGCCGGCAAGAAGGACCCCTGGCCTGGAAACACCATATATTTT. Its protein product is CAGKKDPWPGNTIYF.

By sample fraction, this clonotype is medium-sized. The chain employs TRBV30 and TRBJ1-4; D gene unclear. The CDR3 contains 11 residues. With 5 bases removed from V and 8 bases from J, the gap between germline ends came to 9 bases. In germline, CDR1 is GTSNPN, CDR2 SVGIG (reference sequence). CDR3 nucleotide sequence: TGTGCCTGGGGCATTAGGGAAAAACTGTTTTTT. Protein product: CAWGIREKLFF.

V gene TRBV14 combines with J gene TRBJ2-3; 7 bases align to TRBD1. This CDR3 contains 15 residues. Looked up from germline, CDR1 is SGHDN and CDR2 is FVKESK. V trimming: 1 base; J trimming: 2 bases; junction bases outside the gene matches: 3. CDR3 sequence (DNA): TGTGCCAGCAGCCAAGTCACAGGGGTCACAGATACGCAGTATTTT. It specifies CASSQVTGVTDTQYF.

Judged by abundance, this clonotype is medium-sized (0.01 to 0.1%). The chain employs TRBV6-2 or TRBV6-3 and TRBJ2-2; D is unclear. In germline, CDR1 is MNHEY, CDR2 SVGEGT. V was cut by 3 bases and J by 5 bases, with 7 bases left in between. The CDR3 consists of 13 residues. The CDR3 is CASSYSETGELFF. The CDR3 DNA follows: TGTGCCAGCAGTTATTCGGAGACCGGGGAGCTGTTTTTT.

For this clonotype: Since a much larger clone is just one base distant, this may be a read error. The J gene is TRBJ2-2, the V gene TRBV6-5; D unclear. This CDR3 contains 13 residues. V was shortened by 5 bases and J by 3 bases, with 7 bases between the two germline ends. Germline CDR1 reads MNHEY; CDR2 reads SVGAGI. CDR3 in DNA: TGTGCCAGCAGTGACCGGTACACCGGGGAGCTGTTTTTT. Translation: CASSDRYTGELFF.

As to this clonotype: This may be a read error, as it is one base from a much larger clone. DNA of the CDR3: TGTGCCAGCAGCTTAGCGGGGGGGAACAAAGAGCAGTTCTTC. This translates into CASSLAGGNKEQFF. V usage is TRBV7-6 and J usage is TRBJ2-1, with TRBD2 identical over 7 bases. Germline V gives CDR1 SGHVS, CDR2 FNYEAQ. The CDR3 sequence is 14 residues long.

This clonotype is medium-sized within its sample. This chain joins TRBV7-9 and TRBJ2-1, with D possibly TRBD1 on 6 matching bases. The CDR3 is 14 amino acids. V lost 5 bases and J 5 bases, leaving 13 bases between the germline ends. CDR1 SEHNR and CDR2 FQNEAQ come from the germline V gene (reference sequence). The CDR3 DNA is TGTGCCAGCAGCACCCACAGGGAACACAATGAGCAGTTCTTC. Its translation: CASSTHREHNEQFF.

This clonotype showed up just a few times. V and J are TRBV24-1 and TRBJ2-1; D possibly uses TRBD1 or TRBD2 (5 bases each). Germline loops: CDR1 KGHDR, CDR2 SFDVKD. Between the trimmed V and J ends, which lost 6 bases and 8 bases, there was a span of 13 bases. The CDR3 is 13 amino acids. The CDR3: CATSYEGLDEQFF. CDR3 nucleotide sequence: TGTGCCACCAGTTATGAGGGGTTGGATGAGCAGTTCTTC.